Below are 14 T cell receptor beta chains sequenced from a single sample in a study of T cell responses to AZD1222 COVID-19 vaccine. Clones were read by immunoSEQ multiplex PCR, and TCRdb kept only the in-frame ones, dropping some. Of about 160,000 clones in the sample, around 92% were seen once. Sequenced material: peripheral blood, taken on day 0 of AZD1222 vaccination. These receptor sequences come from an adult in good health.

This clone has a single count. The chain recombines TRBV5-4 with TRBJ1-3, with a weak D call TRBD1 (5 bases). This CDR3 spans 13 amino acids. Trimming took 3 bases from V and 4 from J, leaving 8 bases between them. Germline values: CDR1 SGHNT, CDR2 YYREEE (reference sequence). The CDR3 sequence is CASSSDTGNTIYF. The CDR3 coding sequence is TGTGCCAGCAGCTCGGACACCGGAAACACCATATATTTT.

The chain employs TRBV19 and TRBJ1-4; weak D call: TRBD1 (5 bases). The V end lost 7 bases, the J end lost 5 bases, and 11 bases lay between the germline ends. Germline values: CDR1 LNHDA, CDR2 SQIVND (reference sequence). The CDR3 covers 13 residues. The CDR3 region is CASTRDRNEKLFF. DNA of the CDR3: TGTGCCAGTACTAGGGACCGAAATGAAAAACTGTTTTTT.

This chain uses TRBV7-2 with TRBJ1-4; 7 nucleotides agree with TRBD1. V trimming: 5 bases; J trimming: 7 bases; junction bases outside the gene matches: 10. The CDR3 runs to 15 residues. Germline V gives CDR1 SGHTA, CDR2 FQGNSA. The CDR3 loop is CASSPRQGQGEKLFF. Here the CDR3 DNA reads TGTGCCAGCAGCCCTCGACAGGGCCAGGGTGAAAAACTGTTTTTT.

The rearrangement joins TRBV28 to TRBJ2-3, with 7 positions matching TRBD1. The CDR3 is 15 residues long. Germline V gene lookup returns CDR1 MDHEN and CDR2 SYDVKM. Trimming cost V 10 bases and J 5 bases; bases outside gene matches: 15. In DNA form, the CDR3 reads TGTGCCACCACGGACAGGATCGACAAAAAAGATACGCAGTATTTT. It specifies CATTDRIDKKDTQYF.

The chain combines TRBV5-1 with TRBJ2-7, with TRBD2 identical over 7 bases. The CDR3 consists of 16 residues. Trimming removed 4 bases from V and 0 bases from J; junction bases left unmatched: 10. CDR1 is SGHRS and CDR2 is YFSETQ in the germline V gene. The CDR3 DNA is TGCGCCAGCAGCCCAACAGCGGGGCTCGGCTCCTACGAGCAGTACTTC. It encodes CASSPTAGLGSYEQYF.

The rearrangement joins TRBV5-1 to TRBJ2-3; D gene uncertain. Germline V gene lookup returns CDR1 SGHRS and CDR2 YFSETQ. The CDR3 extends over 13 amino acids. Trimming took off 4 bases at V and 6 bases at J, with 12 bases between the two ends. The CDR3 sequence is CASSPRRDDTQYF. Here the CDR3 DNA reads TGCGCCAGCAGCCCTCGACGAGATGATACGCAGTATTTT.

This clone was seen a single time. The chain employs TRBV5-1 and TRBJ1-2, with TRBD1 matching 8 bases. Trimming removed 0 bases from V and 6 bases from J; junction bases left unmatched: 4. From germline, CDR1 is SGHRS and CDR2 YFSETQ. CDR3 length equals 14 residues. CDR3 in amino acids: CASSLVTTGDGYTF. CDR3 DNA: TGCGCCAGCAGCTTGGTAACGACAGGGGATGGCTACACCTTC. The full variable domain, rest sourced from reference TRBV5-1 and TRBJ1-2, is KAGVTQTPRYLIKTRGQQVTLSCSPISGHRSVSWYQQTPGQGLQFLFEYFSETQRNKGNFPGRFSGRQFSNSRSEMNVSTLELGDSALYLCASSLVTTGDGYTFGSGTRLTVV.

The J gene is TRBJ1-1, the V gene TRBV5-4, with D hard to call. The length of the CDR3 is 14 residues. Per germline, CDR1 SGHNT and CDR2 YYREEE (reference sequence). V lost 0 bases and J 10 bases, leaving 16 bases between the germline ends. The CDR3 DNA sequence: TGTGCCAGCAGCTTGGGCCCGGGGAACATGGGAGCTTTCTTT. This encodes CASSLGPGNMGAFF. The variable domain in full, with the rest retrieved from reference TRBV5-4 and TRBJ1-1, is ETGVTQSPTHLIKTRGQQVTLRCSSQSGHNTVSWYQQALGQGPQFIFQYYREEENGRGNFPPRFSGLQFPNYSSELNVNALELDDSALYLCASSLGPGNMGAFFGQGTRLTVV.

V is TRBV6-4 and J is TRBJ2-5, with D possibly matching TRBD2 (5 bases). The CDR3 contains 18 residues. V lost 4 bases and J lost 1, with 22 bases in between. Germline V gives CDR1 MRHNA, CDR2 SNTAGT. CDR3 DNA sequence: TGTGCCAGCAGTGTCGGGGAACCGCCGGGTTTTCTCCAAGAGACCCAGTACTTC. The encoded protein is CASSVGEPPGFLQETQYF.

The gene calls are TRBV6-4 and TRBJ2-6; 9 nucleotides agree with TRBD1. The length of the CDR3 is 18 residues. CDR1 and CDR2 (germline): MRHNA, SNTAGT. V was pared by 6 bases and J by 1 base, with 10 bases of the junction left unmatched. Written as DNA, the CDR3 is TGTGCCAGCAGCCCTAGACAGGGGGGTCTATCTGGGGCCAACGTCCTGACTTTC. It specifies CASSPRQGGLSGANVLTF.

This sequence joins TRBV7-2 and TRBJ2-7; TRBD1 aligns across 10 bases. This CDR3 has 15 amino acids. Germline CDR1 SGHTA, CDR2 FQGNSA. V was clipped by 1 base and J by 6 bases; unmatched bases: 6. The CDR3 DNA sequence: TGTGCCAGCAGCTTAGACGAGGGGACAGGGGTCGAGCAGTACTTC. As protein: CASSLDEGTGVEQYF.

V gene TRBV7-9 combines with J gene TRBJ1-6; tentatively, D is TRBD1 (5 bases). Trimming cost V 3 bases and J 8 bases, with 20 bases left between them. Germline-derived CDR1 and CDR2 are SEHNR and FQNEAQ (reference sequence). The CDR3 length is 17 residues. CDR3 sequence reads: CASSFSGRVGIYSPLHF. For the CDR3, the DNA is TGTGCCAGCAGCTTTTCGGGGCGCGTGGGGATTTATTCACCCCTCCACTTT.

This chain joins TRBV6-5 and TRBJ1-2; D unresolved. The CDR3 is 12 residues long. V was pared by 4 bases and J by 8 bases, with 11 bases between. Germline V lookup: CDR1 MNHEY, CDR2 SVGAGI. CDR3 in amino acids: CASSLEGKGYTF. The CDR3 bases are TGTGCCAGCAGTTTGGAGGGAAAGGGCTACACCTTC.

The chain employs TRBV5-1 and TRBJ1-5; D perhaps matches TRBD1 (5 bases). This CDR3 has 14 residues. Germline CDR1 and CDR2: SGHRS and YFSETQ. Trimming removed 3 bases at V and 2 bases at J, with 9 bases between. The DNA of the CDR3 is TGCGCCAGCAGCTGGGGACCGGGCAATCAGCCCCAGCATTTT. It is translated as CASSWGPGNQPQHF.